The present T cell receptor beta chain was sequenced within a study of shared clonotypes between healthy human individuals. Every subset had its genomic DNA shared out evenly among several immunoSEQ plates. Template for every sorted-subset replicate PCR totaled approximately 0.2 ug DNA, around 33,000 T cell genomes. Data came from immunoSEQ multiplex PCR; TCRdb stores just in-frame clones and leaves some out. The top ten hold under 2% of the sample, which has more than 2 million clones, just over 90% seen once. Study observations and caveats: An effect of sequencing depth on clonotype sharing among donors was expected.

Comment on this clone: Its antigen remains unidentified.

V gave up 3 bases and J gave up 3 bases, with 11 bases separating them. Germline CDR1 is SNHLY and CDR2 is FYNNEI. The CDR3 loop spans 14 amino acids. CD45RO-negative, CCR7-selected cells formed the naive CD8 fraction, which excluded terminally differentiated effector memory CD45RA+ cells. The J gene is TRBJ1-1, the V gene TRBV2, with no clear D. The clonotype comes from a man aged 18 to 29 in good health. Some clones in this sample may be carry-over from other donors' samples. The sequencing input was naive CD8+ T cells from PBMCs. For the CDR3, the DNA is TGTGCCAGCAGTGAGCGGCAGACGCACACTGAAGCTTTCTTT. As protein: CASSERQTHTEAFF.